Listed below are T cell receptor beta chains from one sample, sequenced in a study of cytomegalovirus exposure and HLA in healthy donors. Sequenced by immunoSEQ multiplex PCR; TCRdb stores in-frame clones only, minus some. The sample consists of 65,000 to 90,000 clones, about two thirds of them appearing once. The sequenced sample was PBMCs. These receptors all come from a woman between 35 and 50 years old in good health and CMV-seropositive. CDR3s include the opening cysteine and the closing phenylalanine or tryptophan. The D gene is left open where the match is weak. Clone size is given for some rows only: seen once, a few or many times, or a class if the clone is expanded.

>TRBV7-3|TRBD2|NA|TRBJ2-5
TGTGCCAGCAGCTTAAACCCGGCTGCGGGGGTGGAGACCCAGTACTTC
CASSLNPAAGVETQYF
>TRBV18|TRBD1|NA|TRBJ2-7
TGTGCCAGCTCACCTGGGACAGGGACCTACGAGCAGTACTTC
CASSPGTGTYEQYF
>TRBV15|TRBD1|once|TRBJ1-1
TGTGCCGCCAGCAGGGGGGGGACAGGGAACACTGAAGCTTTCTTT
CAASRGGTGNTEAFF
>TRBV19|NA|NA|TRBJ2-1
TGTGCCAGTAGTCAGTCAGCGGTACGATACAATGAGCAGTTCTTC
CASSQSAVRYNEQFF
>TRBV5-1|TRBD1|NA|TRBJ1-2
TGCGCCAGCAGTTCTGACAGGGGGCCGTATGGCTACACCTTC
CASSSDRGPYGYTF
>TRBV2|NA|NA|TRBJ2-6
TGTGCCAGCAGTGGACCCCGGGACTCTGGGGCCAACGTCCTGACTTTC
CASSGPRDSGANVLTF
>TRBV4-1|TRBD1|NA|TRBJ2-5
TGCGCCAGCAGCCCAAGACAGGGGAAAAGGGAGACCCAGTACTTC
CASSPRQGKRETQYF
>TRBV29-1|NA|NA|TRBJ1-6
TGCAGCGTCCGACAGACCCTCAATTCACCCCTCCACTTT
CSVRQTLNSPLHF
>TRBV6-1|TRBD2|NA|TRBJ2-5
TGTGCCAGCACAGGAACTAGCGGGGGAGGAGAGACCCAGTACTTC
CASTGTSGGGETQYF
>TRBV6-5|NA|NA|TRBJ1-1
TGTGCCAGCGTCACCCCAGGGAACACTGAAGCTTTCTTT
CASVTPGNTEAFF
>TRBV7-8|NA|NA|TRBJ2-2
TGTGCCAGCAGCTTCGCGACAACCACCGGGGAGCTGTTTTTT
CASSFATTTGELFF
>TRBV6-1|NA|few|TRBJ1-6
TGTGCCAGCAGCTTTGATTCACCCCTCCACTTT
CASSFDSPLHF
>TRBV6-5|NA|NA|TRBJ2-7
TGTGCCAGCAGTTACGAGGAGGGAGGGGGGTACGAGCAGTACTTC
CASSYEEGGGYEQYF
>TRBV14|NA|NA|TRBJ2-2
TGTGCCAGCAGCCGAGGAGTCGAGGAGCTGTTTTTT
CASSRGVEELFF
>TRBV30|TRBD1|NA|TRBJ1-1
TGTGCCTTCAACAGGGGCTTGTGGAACACTGAAGCTTTCTTT
CAFNRGLWNTEAFF
>TRBV4-1|NA|NA|TRBJ1-1
TGCGCCAGCAGCTTCGGACAGAACACTGAAGCTTTCTTT
CASSFGQNTEAFF
>TRBV5-6|NA|NA|TRBJ1-2
TGTGCCAGCAGCCACGAGGCCGGTGGCTACACCTTC
CASSHEAGGYTF
>TRBV10-2|TRBD1|NA|TRBJ2-3
TGCGCCAGCTTTGACAGGGCAAGGGATACGCAGTATTTT
CASFDRARDTQYF
>TRBV7-9|TRBD1|few|TRBJ2-3
TGTGCCAGCAGCCCACCCGGGACAGGGGTCGGGGATACGCAGTATTTT
CASSPPGTGVGDTQYF
>TRBV2|TRBD1|NA|TRBJ1-5
TGTGCCAGCAGAGGGGACAGCAACCAGCCCCAGCATTTT
CASRGDSNQPQHF
>TRBV19|TRBD1|NA|TRBJ2-2
TGTGCCACCAGTGGAACAGGGGGCTGGACCGGGGAGCTGTTTTTT
CATSGTGGWTGELFF
>TRBV6-4|NA|NA|TRBJ2-3
TGTGCCAGCAGTGACGGGGGGGCCGCAGATACGCAGTATTTT
CASSDGGAADTQYF
>TRBV2|TRBD2|NA|TRBJ2-5
TGTGCCAGCACGACTAGCGGGGCTTGGGAGACCCAGTACTTC
CASTTSGAWETQYF
>TRBV4-2|TRBD1|NA|TRBJ2-1
TGTGCCAGCAGCCAACGAATAGGACAGGTTTTGAGCAATGAGCAGTTCTTC
CASSQRIGQVLSNEQFF
>TRBV7-7|NA|NA|TRBJ2-5
TGTGCTAGCAGCCCTAATGGCAGGCAAGAGACCCAGTACTTC
CASSPNGRQETQYF
>TRBV29-1|NA|once|TRBJ1-1
TGCAGCGTGACCGGGACACTGGGGGGGGCCGCTTTCTTT
CSVTGTLGGAAFF
>TRBV7-9|NA|NA|TRBJ1-2
TGTGCCAGCAGCCCCTCGGGGGGCGCAGGCACCTATGGCTACACCTTC
CASSPSGGAGTYGYTF
>TRBV29-1|NA|NA|TRBJ2-7
TGCAGCATCATGGAGCGGACTCCATTTTACGAGCAGTACTTC
CSIMERTPFYEQYF
>TRBV5-4|NA|NA|TRBJ1-4
TGTGCCAGCAGCTCCGACAGGTTTAATGAAAAACTGTTTTTT
CASSSDRFNEKLFF
>TRBV6-4|TRBD2|few|TRBJ2-2
TGTGCCAGCAGTGACGCTAGCGGGGTTACCACCGGGGAGCTGTTTTTT
CASSDASGVTTGELFF
>TRBV6-1|TRBD1|NA|TRBJ2-3
TGTGCCAGCTACTGGACAGGGGGGTTTTCGGATACGCAGTATTTT
CASYWTGGFSDTQYF
>TRBV15|TRBD1|NA|TRBJ2-7
TGTGCCACCAGCAGGCGAGGTGGGGACAGGGCTCCCACCATCTTC
CATSRRGGDRAPTIF
>TRBV27|TRBD1|once|TRBJ1-5
TGTGCCAGCAGTCCGTTGGACAGGGACAATCAGCCCCAGCATTTT
CASSPLDRDNQPQHF
>TRBV10-3|TRBD1|NA|TRBJ1-6
TGTGCCATCAGGGGGACAGGGGAGGGTAATTCACCCCTCCACTTT
CAIRGTGEGNSPLHF
>TRBV7-9|TRBD2|NA|TRBJ2-1
TGTGCCAGCAGCTTAGAGAGCGGGGGGTCCTACAATGAGCAGTTCTTC
CASSLESGGSYNEQFF
>TRBV9|NA|NA|TRBJ2-5
TGTGCCAGCAGCAACCCGGGACAGGGCGGGGGGGAGACCCAGTACTTC
CASSNPGQGGGETQYF
>TRBV2|TRBD1|NA|TRBJ1-1
TGTGCCAGCAGGGACAGGGTAGGAGGCACTGAAGCTTTCTTT
CASRDRVGGTEAFF
>TRBV6-5|NA|NA|TRBJ2-1
TGTGCCAGCAGTTACTCGATGGACAGCATACGGCAGTTCTTC
CASSYSMDSIRQFF
>TRBV6-5|NA|NA|TRBJ2-7
TGTGCCAGCTCGCGGGGAGTCTACGAGCAGTACTTC
CASSRGVYEQYF
>TRBV29-1|TRBD2|NA|TRBJ2-5
TGCAGCGTTCTGGCGGGAGGGGAGACCCAGTACTTC
CSVLAGGETQYF
>TRBV27|NA|NA|TRBJ1-4
TGTGCCAGCAGTCAGACAGGTTCTTCGGGTGAAAAACTGTTTTTT
CASSQTGSSGEKLFF
>TRBV6-6|NA|few|TRBJ1-5
TGTGCCAGCAGTTACGCGGATAGCAATCAGCCCCAGCATTTT
CASSYADSNQPQHF
>TRBV7-9|NA|NA|TRBJ1-1
TGTGCCAGCAGCTTATGGTCTACGGCAGGGTATCGAACTGAAGCTTTCTTT
CASSLWSTAGYRTEAFF
>TRBV10-3|NA|NA|TRBJ1-1
TGTGCCATCAGTCAGGGTTCGACTGAAGCTTTCTTT
CAISQGSTEAFF
>TRBV6-1|NA|many|TRBJ1-1
TGTGCCAGCAGAGACTACACTGAAGCTTTCTTT
CASRDYTEAFF
>TRBV5-1|NA|NA|TRBJ1-3
TGCGCCAGCAGCTTGACGGACGCAGGGTCCTCTGGAAACACCATATATTTT
CASSLTDAGSSGNTIYF
>TRBV12-2|NA|NA|TRBJ1-2
TGTGCAAGTCGCTTATCGGGACAGGGGGCCAACTATGGCTACACCTTC
CASRLSGQGANYGYTF
>TRBV25-1|NA|NA|TRBJ2-3
TGTGCCAGCAGTGAACCGGGACACCTTAGCACAGATACGCAGTATTTT
CASSEPGHLSTDTQYF
>TRBV29-1|NA|NA|TRBJ2-5
TGCAGCGGTGGACAGACAGAGACCCAGTACTTC
CSGGQTETQYF
>TRBV6-5|TRBD2|once|TRBJ2-1
TGTGCCAGCAGGCGGGTAGCGGGGGGCGACAATGAGCAGTTCTTC
CASRRVAGGDNEQFF
>TRBV6-6|NA|NA|TRBJ1-2
TGTGCCAGCAGTTACGGGGGGGGTGATGGCTACACCTTC
CASSYGGGDGYTF
>TRBV19|TRBD2|NA|TRBJ2-3
TGTGCCAGTAGTATAGCTCCCGGGACTAGCGGGGGGCATAGCACAGATACGCAGTATTTT
CASSIAPGTSGGHSTDTQYF
>TRBV5-1|TRBD2|NA|TRBJ2-1
TGCGCCAGCAGCTTGGAACTAGCGGGGGGCAATGAGCAGTTCTTC
CASSLELAGGNEQFF
>TRBV7-9|TRBD1|NA|TRBJ1-5
TGTGCCGTCGAACAGGGGGGAGAGGATAGCAATCAGCCCCAGCATTTT
CAVEQGGEDSNQPQHF
>TRBV6-4|NA|few|TRBJ1-6
TGTGCCAGCAGTGAGCTTCCGTCGGGGGGGTCACCCCTCCACTTT
CASSELPSGGSPLHF
>TRBV27|NA|NA|TRBJ2-7
TGTGCCAGCAGTTTATTTTGGTCCGGGGGGCGTCTGGACTACGAGCAGTACTTC
CASSLFWSGGRLDYEQYF
>TRBV6-6|TRBD1|NA|TRBJ1-2
TGTGCCAGCTTTAAGCCGGGACAGGATACCTATGGCTACACCTTC
CASFKPGQDTYGYTF
>TRBV25-1|NA|NA|TRBJ1-2
TGTGCCAGCAGCCCCGGGGGGGCGCGAGGCTATGGCTACACCTTC
CASSPGGARGYGYTF
>TRBV5-1|NA|NA|TRBJ1-2
TGCGCCAGCAGCTTGTTCCTCGGGGGGAGTAACTATGGCTACACCTTC
CASSLFLGGSNYGYTF